This TCR beta chain comes out of a study of CD8 T cells in Susac syndrome. Random hexamers were used to reverse transcribe an amount of about 0.45 to 1 ug RNA. TCRdb re-derived calls from the immunoSEQ multiplex PCR reads in MiXCR, one entry per CDR3 protein. The sample lists 150,000 to 180,000 distinct CDR3 sequences, approximately 94% occurring once. This receptor was identified in a human donor with multiple sclerosis. The sequenced material came from CD8+ T cells from PBMCs.

This CDR3 reads CASSLRDSNYGYTF. CDR3 in DNA: TGTGCCAGCAGCCTTAGGGACAGTAACTATGGCTACACCTTC. V is TRBV7-8 and J is TRBJ1-2; 7 bases are a match to TRBD1. Trimming took 5 bases from V and 1 from J; bases not matched to a gene: 4. The germline V gene has CDR1 SGHVS and CDR2 FQNEAQ. The CDR3 has 14 amino acids.